These 18 T cell receptor beta chains originate from one sample sequenced in a study of OX40 agonist ivuxolimab in advanced cancers. The data were produced by immunoSEQ multiplex PCR, yet TCRdb's version contains in-frame clones alone and is incomplete. Of 70,000 or so clones listed, 80% to 90% are singletons. Sequencing was performed on CD4+ or CD8+ T cells sorted from blood, taken in a trial of the OX40 agonist ivuxolimab. All receptors derive from an adult with an advanced solid tumor such as melanoma, head and neck, liver or kidney cancer.

This rearrangement joins TRBV2 to TRBJ1-1; 7 nucleotides match TRBD1. The CDR3 totals 13 residues. Looked up from germline, CDR1 is SNHLY and CDR2 is FYNNEI. Losses at the gene ends were 4 bases for V and 11 bases for J; bases not matched to a gene: 10. CDR3 in amino acids: CASSGGRTGEAFF. CDR3 bases: TGTGCCAGCAGTGGGGGACGAACAGGGGAGGCTTTCTTT.

This clone was seen a single time. The chain uses TRBV5-4 and TRBJ1-4; possible D gene TRBD1, 6 bases. Germline CDR1 is SGHNT and CDR2 is YYREEE (reference sequence). The CDR3 contains 15 residues. V was cut by 4 bases and J by 8 bases, with 18 bases left in between. Written as DNA, the CDR3 is TGTGCCAGCAGCCTGCAGGGGACCAGGGGCGAAAAACTGTTTTTT. It translates to CASSLQGTRGEKLFF.

V and J are TRBV6-1 and TRBJ2-7; no definite D call. This CDR3 comprises 15 residues. Germline CDR1 MNHNS, CDR2 SASEGT. V was pared by 4 bases and J by 0 bases, with 13 bases between. This CDR3 is CASSGLDIRSYEQYF. The DNA of the CDR3 is TGTGCCAGCAGTGGCCTAGACATCCGCTCCTACGAGCAGTACTTC.

The chain is built from TRBV6-1 and TRBJ2-7; maybe TRBD1 (6 bases). This CDR3 is 14 amino acids long. Trimming removed 5 bases from V and 0 bases from J, with 11 bases in between. Germline V gene sequence: CDR1 MNHNS, CDR2 SASEGT. CDR3 nucleotide sequence: TGTGCCAGCAGTCGGCAGGGGAGCTCCTACGAGCAGTACTTC. Residues: CASSRQGSSYEQYF.

This chain uses TRBV28 with TRBJ1-1, with 8 nucleotides matching TRBD1. CDR3 length: 15 residues. Trimming at V came to 3 bases and at J to 4 bases, leaving 7 bases not matched to a gene. Germline V CDR1 and CDR2: MDHEN, SYDVKM. This CDR3 is CASSLRGQVGTEAFF. The CDR3 DNA is TGTGCCAGCAGTTTGCGGGGACAGGTGGGCACTGAAGCTTTCTTT.

This clone was recorded a few times. The chain links TRBV19 to TRBJ1-2, with 8 bases lining up with TRBD1. The CDR3 spans 14 residues. The V gene end was trimmed by 0 bases and the J gene end by 7 bases; junction bases not matched to a gene: 4. Germline V gene lookup returns CDR1 LNHDA and CDR2 SQIVND (reference sequence). The CDR3 sequence: CASSIEQGVSGYTF. DNA of the CDR3: TGTGCCAGTAGTATAGAACAGGGGGTTAGTGGCTACACCTTC.

J is TRBJ2-7 and V is TRBV18; 10 bases line up with TRBD1. Trimming took 4 bases from V and 6 from J; bases not matched to a gene: 6. The CDR3 is made up of 14 amino acids. Germline CDR1 KGHSH, CDR2 LQKENI. The CDR3 region has the DNA TGTGCCAGCTCACTCGGGACAGGGGACTTCGAGCAGTACTTC. Translation gives CASSLGTGDFEQYF.

The rearrangement joins TRBV6-8 to TRBJ2-7; D is perhaps TRBD1 or TRBD2 (5 bases each). This CDR3 is built from 22 residues. CDR1 and CDR2 (germline): MNHGY, SAAAGT. The V gene lost 8 bases and the J gene lost 0 bases, with 38 bases spanning the gap. CDR3 loop: CASGYLSRIRELRASSSYEQYF. CDR3 bases: TGTGCCAGCGGATATTTAAGCCGAATCAGGGAATTGCGGGCTAGTAGCTCCTACGAGCAGTACTTC.

The gene calls are TRBV7-9 and TRBJ2-1; D is unclear. V lost 0 bases, J lost 7 bases, and 7 bases lay in between. From germline, CDR1 is SEHNR and CDR2 FQNEAQ (reference sequence). CDR3 length: 13 amino acids. The CDR3 DNA sequence: TGTGCCAGCAGCTTAGCGCATGGGAATGAGCAGTTCTTC. This encodes CASSLAHGNEQFF.

This clone was found once. J is TRBJ1-1 and V is TRBV6-6; 7 nucleotides line up with TRBD1. The CDR3 covers 14 residues. Trimming took 7 bases from V and 5 from J; bases not matched to a gene: 10. Germline V gives CDR1 MNHNY, CDR2 SVGAGI (reference sequence). This CDR3 is CASTRTGTVTEAFF. As DNA, the CDR3 is TGTGCCAGCACCCGGACAGGAACGGTTACTGAAGCTTTCTTT.

This chain links TRBV5-5 with TRBJ2-3; D gene ambiguous. The V end was cut by 0 bases, the J end by 5 bases, with 7 bases between. Germline CDR1 and CDR2: SGHKS and YYEKEE (reference sequence). This CDR3 region has 13 residues. DNA of the CDR3: TGTGCCAGCAGCTTGGGGAAGGGAGATACGCAGTATTTT. Residues: CASSLGKGDTQYF.

CDR3: CASSAVPTGGAGETQYF. CDR3 nucleotide sequence: TGTGCCAGCAGCGCGGTACCGACAGGGGGCGCGGGTGAGACCCAGTACTTC. This chain connects TRBV5-4 to TRBJ2-5; 10 positions match TRBD1. The V gene's germline CDR1 is SGHNT and CDR2 YYREEE (reference sequence). Losses at the gene ends were 4 bases for V and 5 bases for J; bases not matched to a gene: 14. The CDR3 is 17 residues long.

This chain links TRBV5-4 with TRBJ2-1; 9 nucleotides match TRBD2. There are 15 residues in the CDR3. J was trimmed by 2 bases and V by 4 bases; bases with no gene match: 4. CDR1 is SGHNT and CDR2 is YYREEE in the germline V gene (reference sequence). The CDR3 DNA reads TGTGCCAGCAGCCTACTAGCGGGCCCCTACAATGAGCAGTTCTTC. It codes for CASSLLAGPYNEQFF.

This rearrangement joins TRBV7-2 to TRBJ2-3; 13 nucleotides line up with TRBD2. From germline, CDR1 is SGHTA and CDR2 FQGNSA. The V and J ends lost 0 bases and 3 bases, in that order; junction bases with no gene match: 12. The CDR3 covers 20 residues. The CDR3 DNA sequence: TGTGCCAGCAGCTTAGCCCTAACTAGCGGGAGGGCCCCACGGACAGATACGCAGTATTTT. Its translation is CASSLALTSGRAPRTDTQYF.

The J gene is TRBJ2-1, the V gene TRBV5-5, with 7 bases that match TRBD1. Germline CDR1 and CDR2: SGHKS and YYEKEE (reference sequence). The CDR3 is 16 amino acids. V shed 0 bases and J 4 bases; nucleotides not matched to a gene: 7. CDR3 residues: CASSLAQGGAYNEQFF. The CDR3 region has the DNA TGTGCCAGCAGCTTGGCCCAAGGGGGCGCTTACAATGAGCAGTTCTTC.

The chain uses TRBV10-3 and TRBJ2-3; maybe TRBD1 (5 bases). The CDR3 consists of 14 residues. The V gene's germline CDR1 is ENHRY and CDR2 SYGVKD. V gave up 6 bases and J gave up 4 bases, with 14 bases separating them. This CDR3 reads CAISRVGVADTQYF. The CDR3 region has the DNA TGTGCCATCAGCAGGGTAGGTGTCGCAGATACGCAGTATTTT.

This clone was observed a handful of times. The chain couples TRBV28 to TRBJ1-1; D ambiguous. The length of the CDR3 is 13 residues. Germline CDR1 MDHEN, CDR2 SYDVKM. Trimming shortened V by 4 bases and J by 0 bases, and 6 bases separated the two germline ends. CDR3 nucleotide sequence: TGTGCCAGCAGTTCGACATTGAACACTGAAGCTTTCTTT. It yields the protein CASSSTLNTEAFF.

This clone was counted once. This chain links TRBV7-2 with TRBJ1-1; D is uncertain. The ends were cut back, 5 bases at V and 10 bases at J, with 17 bases in the middle. CDR1 and CDR2 from the germline V gene are SGHTA and FQGNSA. This CDR3 is 13 amino acids long. The CDR3 is CASSPGWGTGAFF. CDR3 sequence (DNA): TGTGCCAGCAGCCCGGGATGGGGTACGGGAGCTTTCTTT. The whole variable domain, filled in from reference TRBV7-2 and TRBJ1-1, reads GAGVSQSPSNKVTEKGKDVELRCDPISGHTALYWYRQSLGQGLEFLIYFQGNSAPDKSGLPSDRFSAERTGGSVSTLTIQRTQQEDSAVYLCASSPGWGTGAFFGQGTRLTVV.